The 20 T cell receptor beta chains given below trace back to one sample, sequenced in a study of cytomegalovirus exposure and HLA in healthy donors. The PCR made use of 60 Vbeta and 13 Jbeta primers. Some clones are missing from TCRdb's copy, which holds only in-frame ones; the method was immunoSEQ multiplex PCR. Here the sample spans 150,000 to 200,000 clones, 85% being singletons. The sample comprised PBMCs. These receptors were taken from a man between 18 and 29 years old in good health and CMV-seropositive.

The chain recombines TRBV12-5 with TRBJ2-3, with D perhaps matching TRBD1 (6 bases). The CDR3 has 14 residues. V lost 3 bases to trimming and J lost 2 bases, with 9 bases between them. Looked up from germline, CDR1 is LGHNT and CDR2 is FRNRAP. The CDR3 sequence: CASGFGQLTDTQYF. The CDR3 coding sequence is TGTGCTAGTGGTTTCGGACAGCTCACAGATACGCAGTATTTT.

J is TRBJ2-1 and V is TRBV11-2, with D perhaps TRBD1 (5 bases). The V gene lost 5 bases and the J gene lost 3 bases, with 17 bases spanning the gap. The CDR3 extends over 16 amino acids. Germline CDR1 and CDR2: SGHAT and FQNNGV. As DNA, the CDR3 is TGTGCCAGCAGCCCCCAGGGATTAAAGGACTACAATGAGCAGTTCTTC. It specifies CASSPQGLKDYNEQFF.

The rearrangement uses TRBV6-5 and TRBJ2-2; 8 nucleotides match TRBD1. Germline trimming cut 5 bases from V and 1 base from J; bases unmatched to any gene: 3. In germline, CDR1 is MNHEY, CDR2 SVGAGI. The CDR3 covers 15 residues. The CDR3 is CASSPGTGNTGELFF. The DNA for the CDR3 is TGTGCCAGCAGTCCCGGGACAGGGAACACCGGGGAGCTGTTTTTT.

The chain employs TRBV9 and TRBJ1-1, with 7 bases matching TRBD1. V gave up 0 bases and J gave up 11 bases; unmatched junction bases: 7. Germline V CDR1 and CDR2: SGDLS, YYNGEE. The CDR3 spans 13 residues. The CDR3 loop reads CASSVGSGTEAFF. CDR3 nucleotides: TGTGCCAGCAGCGTAGGATCCGGGACAGAGGCTTTCTTT.

A few counts support this clone. V gene TRBV6-6 combines with J gene TRBJ2-5; D gene uncertain. The CDR3 runs 13 residues. The V and J ends lost 2 bases and 5 bases respectively, with 9 bases between them. CDR1 is MNHNY, CDR2 SVGAGI, per germline (reference sequence). This CDR3 is CASSYEAGETQYF. As DNA, the CDR3 is TGTGCCAGCAGTTACGAGGCTGGGGAGACCCAGTACTTC.

This clone was detected only a few times. This chain connects TRBV12-1 to TRBJ1-5; the table's D call, TRBD1, was not checked against the DNA. TRBV12-1 is a pseudogene. The CDR3 is 15 residues long. The CDR3 sequence is CASSYPRDTARPQHF. DNA of the CDR3: TGTGCCAGCAGCTACCCCCGGGACACGGCCCGGCCCCAGCATTTT.

The chain is built from TRBV7-8 and TRBJ1-5; 8 bases agree with TRBD1. J was trimmed by 6 bases and V by 0 bases; bases with no gene match: 16. This CDR3 is built from 19 residues. The germline V gene has CDR1 SGHVS and CDR2 FQNEAQ. The CDR3 sequence: CASSLAWAQQGGGGQPQHF. The CDR3, as DNA: TGTGCCAGCAGCTTAGCGTGGGCCCAACAGGGGGGTGGGGGTCAGCCCCAGCATTTT.

The chain uses TRBV5-1 and TRBJ2-4, with D possibly being TRBD1 (5 bases). Trimming removed 0 bases at V and 12 bases at J, with 19 bases between. Germline CDR1 is SGHRS and CDR2 is YFSETQ. CDR3 length equals 15 residues. CDR3 protein: CASSLESAGKDSQYF. DNA for the CDR3: TGCGCCAGCAGCTTGGAGTCGGCAGGGAAAGACAGTCAGTACTTC.

The chain couples TRBV7-2 to TRBJ2-7, with TRBD1 matching over 7 bases. J lost 2 bases, V lost 5 bases, and 6 bases had no gene match. This CDR3 is 14 amino acids long. Germline CDR1 is SGHTA and CDR2 is FQGNSA. CDR3 residues: CASSRRGMAYEQYF. Written as DNA, the CDR3 is TGTGCCAGCAGCCGCAGGGGGATGGCCTACGAGCAGTACTTC.

The V call is TRBV18, the J call TRBJ2-3; a possible D gene is TRBD1 (5 bases). V was shortened by 8 bases and J by 0 bases, with 12 bases between the two germline ends. Germline V gene data show CDR1 as KGHSH and CDR2 as LQKENI. This CDR3 comprises 14 residues. CDR3: CASRPTVSTDTQYF. For the CDR3, the DNA is TGTGCCAGCCGACCGACAGTTAGCACAGATACGCAGTATTTT.

The J gene is TRBJ2-2, the V gene TRBV9; weak D call: TRBD1 (5 bases). CDR1 and CDR2 from the germline V gene are SGDLS and YYNGEE. This CDR3 has 14 amino acids. The V end was cut by 4 bases, the J end by 1 base, with 8 bases between. The CDR3 loop is CASSPRGNTGELFF. The CDR3 DNA sequence: TGTGCCAGCAGCCCAAGGGGGAACACCGGGGAGCTGTTTTTT.

This rearrangement joins TRBV9 to TRBJ1-2, with a weak D call TRBD1 (5 bases). The V and J ends lost 2 bases and 4 bases respectively, with 21 bases between them. The CDR3 extends over 17 amino acids. Germline loops: CDR1 SGDLS, CDR2 YYNGEE. CDR3 sequence reads: CASSVGYQGLLVYGYTF. In DNA form, the CDR3 reads TGTGCCAGCAGCGTGGGATACCAGGGTCTCCTAGTCTATGGCTACACCTTC.

V and J are TRBV7-2 and TRBJ2-7; 8 nucleotides agree with TRBD1. With 1 base clipped from V and 3 bases from J, the junction kept 8 bases outside the gene matches. The CDR3 is 16 residues long. Germline-derived CDR1 and CDR2 are SGHTA and FQGNSA. CDR3 DNA sequence: TGTGCCAGCAGCTTAGGGTCAGGACAGGGTGTCTACGAGCAGTACTTC. It translates to CASSLGSGQGVYEQYF.

The gene calls are TRBV5-1 and TRBJ1-1, with D perhaps matching TRBD1 (5 bases). The CDR3 length is 12 residues. The V gene lost 4 bases and the J gene lost 8 bases, with 12 bases spanning the gap. Germline V gene sequence: CDR1 SGHRS, CDR2 YFSETQ. CDR3 amino acids: CASSPDIAEAFF. CDR3 bases: TGCGCCAGCAGCCCGGACATAGCCGAAGCTTTCTTT.

The V call is TRBV7-9, the J call TRBJ1-1; D might be TRBD1 (5 bases). CDR3 length: 14 amino acids. The V end lost 6 bases, the J end lost 5 bases, and 16 bases lay between the germline ends. Germline V gene lookup returns CDR1 SEHNR and CDR2 FQNEAQ (reference sequence). CDR3 sequence reads: CASSPGSPLTEAFF. The CDR3 DNA reads TGTGCCAGCAGTCCAGGGTCCCCACTTACTGAAGCTTTCTTT.

The table lists this clone with a few counts. The chain has TRBV14 and TRBJ1-2; the D gene is possibly TRBD1 (5 bases). The CDR3 consists of 22 residues. Germline V lookup: CDR1 SGHDN, CDR2 FVKESK. V was cut by 0 bases and J by 0 bases, with 29 bases left in between. In DNA form, the CDR3 reads TGTGCCAGCAGCCAAGAGATCCACCTTATAGCCGGACACGATACGGCTAACTATGGCTACACCTTC. Translation gives CASSQEIHLIAGHDTANYGYTF.

This chain links TRBV7-2 with TRBJ2-5, with 9 bases matching TRBD2. Germline CDR1 SGHTA, CDR2 FQGNSA. The CDR3 contains 15 residues. V lost 3 bases and J lost 2; bases outside the gene matches: 4. For the CDR3, the DNA is TGTGCCAGCAGCTTGCAGCGGGGGGCGCAAGAGACCCAGTACTTC. Translated: CASSLQRGAQETQYF.

The gene calls are TRBV5-6 and TRBJ1-3; D is ambiguous. The CDR3 length is 14 residues. Germline V gene sequence: CDR1 SGHDT, CDR2 YYEEEE. Deletions cut 8 bases from V and 1 base from J, with 13 bases between. This CDR3 reads CASRKQNSGNTIYF. In nucleotides, the CDR3 is TGTGCCAGTCGGAAACAGAATTCTGGAAACACCATATATTTT. Variable domain in full (rest from reference TRBV5-6 and TRBJ1-3): DAGVTQSPTHLIKTRGQQVTLRCSPKSGHDTVSWYQQALGQGPQFIFQYYEEEERQRGNFPDRFSGHQFPNYSSELNVNALLLGDSALYLCASRKQNSGNTIYFGEGSWLTVV.

The rearrangement joins TRBV7-8 to TRBJ2-5; D possibly corresponds to TRBD2 (5 bases). V lost 1 base and J 7 bases, leaving 7 bases between the germline ends. CDR1 and CDR2 (germline): SGHVS, FQNEAQ. The CDR3 spans 12 residues. The CDR3 DNA sequence: TGTGCCAGCAGCTTAGTACTAGGGACCCAGTACTTC. Amino acids: CASSLVLGTQYF.

Worth noting for this clone: A junction end diverges from the germline sequence, so it may reflect a read error. The V and J genes are TRBV30 and TRBJ2-6; 7 positions agree with TRBD1. CDR1 is GTSNPN and CDR2 is SVGIG in the germline V gene (reference sequence). There are 17 residues in the CDR3. CDR3 region: CAYHRDRVLTGANGLTF. The DNA for the CDR3 is TGTGCCTATCACCGGGACAGAGTTCTGACTGGGGCCAACGGCCTGACTTTC.